The 25 T cell receptor beta chains reported below all come from one sample, sequenced in a study of blood T cells in healthy people across ages. Primers used in a second PCR of about 7 to 11 cycles were a sample-barcoded 5' primer and a J-beta primer mix. TCRdb itself ran the 5' RACE reads through MiXCR, one entry per CDR3 protein. Of about 1.5 million distinct CDR3 sequences detected, around 42% appear once; the ten largest clones hold approximately 7.9%. Sequencing was done on a sample of blood. These TCRs come from a woman aged 18-30 years in good health.

This clonotype has only one observation. At one of its ends the junction is not consistent with the germline gene, which may arise from a read error. This sequence joins TRBV28 and TRBJ1-5; weak D call: TRBD1 (6 bases). Germline V gene lookup returns CDR1 MDHEN and CDR2 SYDVKM. The CDR3 runs 16 residues. This chain's CDR3 is CASRRPGTTSKQPQHF. The CDR3 DNA is TGTGCCAGCAGACGACCCGGGACAACCAGCAAACAGCCCCAGCATTTT.

This clonotype has only a few counts. The rearrangement joins TRBV3-1 to TRBJ2-7; D unclear. The ends were cut back, 0 bases at V and 0 bases at J, with 18 bases in the middle. Germline CDR1 is LGHDT and CDR2 is YNNKEL (reference sequence). The length of the CDR3 is 18 residues. The CDR3 sequence: CASSQETLGRGNSYEQYF. CDR3 DNA sequence: TGTGCCAGCAGCCAAGAAACCCTCGGCCGAGGAAACTCCTACGAGCAGTACTTC.

The V call is TRBV27, the J call TRBJ1-6; D gene uncertain. This CDR3 has 14 amino acids. CDR1 and CDR2 (germline): MNHEY, SMNVEV (reference sequence). Trimming shortened V by 3 bases and J by 7 bases, and 10 bases separated the two germline ends. The CDR3 DNA is TGTGCCAGCAGTTTCCCGAGTTTCAATTCACCCCTCCACTTT. This sequence encodes CASSFPSFNSPLHF.

This clonotype was counted a few times. The chain recombines TRBV7-6 with TRBJ2-7; D unresolved. The CDR3 covers 12 residues. V dropped 5 bases and J dropped 3 bases, with 8 bases sitting between them. From germline, CDR1 is SGHVS and CDR2 FNYEAQ. DNA of the CDR3: TGTGCCAGCAGCATGACGTACTACGAGCAGTACTTC. Its protein product is CASSMTYYEQYF.

The chain couples TRBV14 to TRBJ2-3; unclear D gene. CDR1 is SGHDN and CDR2 is FVKESK in the germline V gene. Trimming left V 5 bases short and J 2 bases short, with 11 bases between. There are 14 residues in the CDR3. The CDR3 sequence: CASSSLGTTDTQYF. The CDR3 region has the DNA TGTGCCAGCAGCTCTCTTGGCACCACAGATACGCAGTATTTT.

This clonotype was observed a few times. This sequence joins TRBV4-1 and TRBJ2-3, with D possibly matching TRBD2 (7 bases). Germline CDR1 and CDR2: MGHRA and YSYEKL. V was shortened by 4 bases and J by 1 base, with 18 bases between the two germline ends. This CDR3 is built from 17 residues. This CDR3 is CASSPTGVGGGTDTQYF. The DNA for the CDR3 is TGCGCCAGCAGCCCCACGGGGGTAGGGGGGGGCACAGATACGCAGTATTTT.

This clonotype was observed a few times. This chain joins TRBV20-1 and TRBJ2-6; 7 bases agree with TRBD1. The CDR3 contains 16 residues. The J segment lost 0 bases and the V segment lost 5 bases, leaving 7 bases of the junction unmatched. CDR1 DFQATT and CDR2 SNEGSKA come from the germline V gene (reference sequence). CDR3 in DNA: TGCAGTGCTTCCAGGGGGTACCCCTCTGGGGCCAACGTCCTGACTTTC. Translation gives CSASRGYPSGANVLTF.

This clonotype was recorded a few times. V usage is TRBV9 and J usage is TRBJ2-6; TRBD1 matches 7 bases. V lost 3 bases to trimming and J lost 1 base; unmatched junction nucleotides: 7. CDR1 and CDR2 from the germline V gene are SGDLS and YYNGEE. The CDR3 contains 17 residues. CDR3 coding DNA: TGTGCCAGCAGCGAGAGGGACAGACCATCTGGGGCCAACGTCCTGACTTTC. Translation: CASSERDRPSGANVLTF.

The chain joins TRBV7-2 to TRBJ2-3; D not resolved. Per the germline V gene, CDR1 is SGHTA and CDR2 is FQGNSA. This CDR3 contains 15 residues. The germline V and J ends were trimmed by 5 bases and 0 bases, with 12 bases remaining between them. CDR3 nucleotides: TGTGCCAGCAGCCTCCTCACAGTAAGCACAGATACGCAGTATTTT. Amino acids: CASSLLTVSTDTQYF. The full variable domain, with the rest looked up from reference TRBV7-2 and TRBJ2-3, is GAGVSQSPSNKVTEKGKDVELRCDPISGHTALYWYRQSLGQGLEFLIYFQGNSAPDKSGLPSDRFSAERTGGSVSTLTIQRTQQEDSAVYLCASSLLTVSTDTQYFGPGTRLTVL.

The CDR3 protein is CSAREWKNTDTQYF. Here the CDR3 DNA reads TGCAGTGCTCGGGAGTGGAAGAACACAGATACGCAGTATTTT. The gene calls are TRBV20-1 and TRBJ2-3; D perhaps matches TRBD2 (6 bases). The V gene lost 5 bases and the J gene lost 2 bases, with 14 bases spanning the gap. CDR1 and CDR2 from the germline V gene are DFQATT and SNEGSKA (reference sequence). The CDR3 sequence is 14 residues long.

The V and J genes are TRBV4-1 and TRBJ2-1; the match to TRBD1 covers 7 bases. V trimming: 4 bases; J trimming: 4 bases; junction bases outside the gene matches: 13. CDR3 length: 17 amino acids. Germline V CDR1 and CDR2: MGHRA, YSYEKL. The CDR3 sequence is CASSRQGSGSEYNEQFF. DNA of the CDR3: TGCGCCAGCAGCCGACAGGGCTCTGGTAGCGAGTACAATGAGCAGTTCTTC.

The rearrangement links TRBV4-1 to TRBJ1-5; D is undetermined. The V gene lost 0 bases and the J gene lost 5 bases, with 11 bases spanning the gap. The CDR3 covers 15 residues. CDR1 is MGHRA and CDR2 is YSYEKL in the germline V gene. The CDR3 DNA reads as TGCGCCAGCAGCCAAGATGTCGATGGGTATCAGCCCCAGCATTTT. Translating it yields CASSQDVDGYQPQHF.

The genes are TRBV4-2 and TRBJ2-4; D might be TRBD2 (6 bases). The CDR3 runs to 13 residues. Trimming stripped 0 bases from V and 13 bases from J, with 13 bases between. Germline V lookup: CDR1 LGHNA, CDR2 YNFKEQ. The chain's CDR3 is CASSQDTGEGQYF. DNA of the CDR3: TGTGCCAGCAGCCAAGATACGGGGGAAGGGCAGTACTTC.

The V gene is TRBV25-1, the J gene TRBJ1-5; TRBD1 agrees at 7 bases. Per germline, CDR1 MGHDK and CDR2 SYGVNS. The CDR3 consists of 14 residues. Losses at the gene ends were 4 bases for V and 6 bases for J; bases not matched to a gene: 6. CDR3 bases: TGTGCCAGCAGTGTGGGACAGTGGAGTCAGCCCCAGCATTTT. The encoded protein is CASSVGQWSQPQHF. The full variable domain, in which reference TRBV25-1 and TRBJ1-5 provide the parts outside the CDR3, is EADIYQTPRYLVIGTGKKITLECSQTMGHDKMYWYQQDPGMELHLIHYSYGVNSTEKGDLSSESTVSRIRTEHFPLTLESARPSHTSQYLCASSVGQWSQPQHFGDGTRLSIL.

In its sample, this clonotype was seen a few times. The rearrangement uses TRBV6-1 and TRBJ2-7; weak D call: TRBD1 (6 bases). In germline, CDR1 is MNHNS, CDR2 SASEGT. The CDR3 length is 13 residues. Deletions cut 3 bases from V and 6 bases from J, with 12 bases between. The CDR3 DNA sequence: TGTGCCAGCAGTGATAAGGGGGAGAGCGAGCAGTACTTC. Translation gives CASSDKGESEQYF.

This chain connects TRBV18 to TRBJ1-6; TRBD1 matches at 8 bases. The CDR3 is made up of 15 amino acids. The germline V gene has CDR1 KGHSH and CDR2 LQKENI. The junction had 6 bases not matched to a gene; V was cut back by 2 bases and J by 9 bases. CDR3: CASSPAGGESSPLHF. Here the CDR3 DNA reads TGTGCCAGCTCACCAGCAGGGGGCGAAAGTTCACCCCTCCACTTT. Looking up the rest from reference TRBV18 and TRBJ1-6 gives the full variable domain: NAGVMQNPRHLVRRRGQEARLRCSPMKGHSHVYWYRQLPEEGLKFMVYLQKENIIDESGMPKERFSAEFPKEGPSILRIQQVVRGDSAAYFCASSPAGGESSPLHFGNGTRLTVT.

V and J are TRBV18 and TRBJ1-1, with D hard to call. This CDR3 is built from 13 residues. V was pared by 2 bases and J by 6 bases, with 10 bases between. Germline V gene data show CDR1 as KGHSH and CDR2 as LQKENI. CDR3 amino acids: CASSPVSGAEAFF. CDR3 nucleotides: TGTGCCAGCTCACCAGTTTCAGGCGCTGAAGCTTTCTTT.

The V gene is TRBV15, the J gene TRBJ1-5, with D tentatively TRBD1 (5 bases). CDR1 is LNHNV and CDR2 is YYDKDF in the germline V gene (reference sequence). Trimming stripped 1 base from V and 4 bases from J, with 14 bases between. This CDR3 has 16 amino acids. Here the CDR3 reads CATSRVRVGPNQPQHF. In DNA, the CDR3 is TGTGCCACCAGCAGAGTCAGGGTAGGGCCTAATCAGCCCCAGCATTTT.

The CDR3 nucleotides are TGTGCCAGCTCACAGGGACTAGCGGGAAAAGATACGCAGTATTTT. This sequence encodes CASSQGLAGKDTQYF. The V call is TRBV18, the J call TRBJ2-3, with 13 bases aligning to TRBD2. The CDR3 loop spans 15 amino acids. Germline CDR1 KGHSH, CDR2 LQKENI. The J segment lost 5 bases and the V segment lost 4 bases, leaving 3 bases of the junction unmatched.

The rearrangement joins TRBV10-1 to TRBJ2-1; D is uncertain. Germline assignment: CDR1 WNHNN and CDR2 SYGVQD (reference sequence). V lost 7 bases and J lost 5, with 18 bases in between. The CDR3 extends over 15 amino acids. This chain's CDR3 is CASILANPGDNEQFF. The DNA for the CDR3 is TGCGCCAGCATCCTGGCCAACCCGGGCGACAATGAGCAGTTCTTC.

This clonotype was observed a few times. The V call is TRBV20-1, the J call TRBJ1-2; D not certain. This CDR3 spans 14 amino acids. V was trimmed by 1 base and J by 6 bases, leaving 15 bases between them. The germline V gene encodes CDR1 DFQATT and CDR2 SNEGSKA (reference sequence). The CDR3 loop reads CSARVRPGEDGYTF. In DNA, the CDR3 is TGCAGTGCTAGAGTACGTCCGGGAGAGGATGGCTACACCTTC.

The chain joins TRBV12-3 or TRBV12-4 to TRBJ2-3; 7 positions agree with TRBD1. The CDR3 spans 12 residues. J gave up 11 bases and V 11 bases, and 13 bases lay outside the gene matches. CDR3: CASRGKTDVQYF. As DNA, the CDR3 is TGTGCCTCCAGGGGGAAAACAGATGTGCAGTATTTT.

This clonotype was recorded a few times. The V call is TRBV20-1, the J call TRBJ2-1, with D maybe TRBD1 (5 bases). This CDR3 comprises 14 residues. The ends were cut back, 6 bases at V and 4 bases at J, with 16 bases in the middle. Germline CDR1 is DFQATT and CDR2 is SNEGSKA (reference sequence). The CDR3 is CSAPRQGLYNEQFF. The CDR3 region has the DNA TGCAGTGCCCCGAGGCAGGGATTATACAATGAGCAGTTCTTC.

The chain uses TRBV12-3 or TRBV12-4 and TRBJ2-2; D unresolved. The CDR3 has 15 residues. Trimming stripped 6 bases from V and 4 bases from J, with 15 bases between. The chain's CDR3 is CASSPDAPGTGELFF. The CDR3 DNA reads as TGTGCCAGCAGCCCCGACGCCCCGGGCACCGGGGAGCTGTTTTTT.

The chain's CDR3 is CASSLRHRDNSPLHF. CDR3 in DNA: TGTGCCAGCAGCCTTCGGCACAGGGATAATTCACCCCTCCACTTT. The chain combines TRBV3-1 with TRBJ1-6, with a possible D match to TRBD1 (6 bases). The germline V gene encodes CDR1 LGHDT and CDR2 YNNKEL (reference sequence). The ends were cut back, 4 bases at V and 5 bases at J, with 12 bases in the middle. The CDR3 has 15 residues. The entire variable domain, with the rest obtained from reference TRBV3-1 and TRBJ1-6, is as follows: DTAVSQTPKYLVTQMGNDKSIKCEQNLGHDTMYWYKQDSKKFLKIMFSYNNKELIINETVPNRFSPKSPDKAHLNLHINSLELGDSAVYFCASSLRHRDNSPLHFGNGTRLTVT.